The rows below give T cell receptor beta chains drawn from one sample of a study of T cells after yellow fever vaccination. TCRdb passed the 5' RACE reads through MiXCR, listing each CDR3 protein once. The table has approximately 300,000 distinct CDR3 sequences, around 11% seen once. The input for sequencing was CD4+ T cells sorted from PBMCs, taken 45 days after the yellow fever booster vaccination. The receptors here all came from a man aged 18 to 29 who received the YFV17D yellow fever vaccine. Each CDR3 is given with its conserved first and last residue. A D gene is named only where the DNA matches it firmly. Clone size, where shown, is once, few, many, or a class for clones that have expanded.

DNA: TGTGCCAGCAGCCCCCAGGGACAGGGAGTCCAGCCCCAGCATTTT
CDR3: CASSPQGQGVQPQHF
J: TRBJ1-5
D: TRBD1
size: few
V: TRBV7-9
length: 15

DNA: TGCAGTGCTACGGTCAGAACTAATGAAAAACTGATTTTT
CDR3: CSATVRTNEKLIF
J: TRBJ1-4
D: .
size: .
V: TRBV20-1
length: 13

DNA: TGTGCCAGCAGCACGACGGACCAAGAGACCCAGTACTTC
CDR3: CASSTTDQETQYF
J: TRBJ2-5
D: .
size: few
V: TRBV12-3/TRBV12-4
length: 13

DNA: TGTGCCAGCAGCTCCTCCCCCGAGGGGGCTTTCTTT
CDR3: CASSSSPEGAFF
J: TRBJ1-1
D: .
size: .
V: TRBV7-3
length: 12

DNA: TGCGCCAGCAGCTCCCCTATTGCGGGCACTGAAGCTTTCTTT
CDR3: CASSSPIAGTEAFF
J: TRBJ1-1
D: .
size: few
V: TRBV5-1
length: 14

DNA: TGTGCCACCAGTGACCCGACTATCACAGATACGCAGTATTTT
CDR3: CATSDPTITDTQYF
J: TRBJ2-3
D: .
size: few
V: TRBV24-1
length: 14

DNA: TGTGCCAGCAGCCAGGGATCTGGTGGAAAACTGTTTTTT
CDR3: CASSQGSGGKLFF
J: TRBJ1-4
D: .
size: many
V: TRBV14
length: 13

DNA: TGTGCCAGCAGCCCAGGGGGACTAGCGGGCACAGATACGCAGTATTTT
CDR3: CASSPGGLAGTDTQYF
J: TRBJ2-3
D: TRBD2
size: .
V: TRBV7-2
length: 16

DNA: TGTGCCAGCAGCTCCCGGGTTACAGGGTTCACAGATACGCAGTATTTT
CDR3: CASSSRVTGFTDTQYF
J: TRBJ2-3
D: .
size: many
V: TRBV7-9
length: 16

DNA: TGCGCCAGCAGCATCCCCGGGGCGGAAGAGACCCAGTACTTC
CDR3: CASSIPGAEETQYF
J: TRBJ2-5
D: .
size: .
V: TRBV5-1
length: 14

DNA: TGTGCCAGCAGCCTCAACCGGGCAGACGTCAGGCAGCCCCAGCATTTT
CDR3: CASSLNRADVRQPQHF
J: TRBJ1-5
D: .
size: many
V: TRBV4-2
length: 16

DNA: TGCGCCAGCGAGAAAGACAGGACGAGCAATCAGCCCCAGCATTTT
CDR3: CASEKDRTSNQPQHF
J: TRBJ1-5
D: .
size: few
V: TRBV4-3
length: 15

DNA: TGTGCCAGCAGCAAGGGGTGGCAAGAGACCCAGTACTTC
CDR3: CASSKGWQETQYF
J: TRBJ2-5
D: .
size: few
V: TRBV6-2/TRBV6-3
length: 13

DNA: TGTGCCAGCAGTGAGGGGGATACAGGCCAGCCCCAGCATTTT
CDR3: CASSEGDTGQPQHF
J: TRBJ1-5
D: .
size: few
V: TRBV6-4
length: 14

DNA: TGTGCCAGCAGCCAAACTAGCGGGGCGATGTGGGAGACCCAGTACTTC
CDR3: CASSQTSGAMWETQYF
J: TRBJ2-5
D: TRBD2
size: few
V: TRBV14
length: 16

DNA: TGCAGTGCTAGAGATCCGACAGGGGGAATCTACGAGCAGTACTTC
CDR3: CSARDPTGGIYEQYF
J: TRBJ2-7
D: TRBD1
size: few
V: TRBV20-1
length: 15

DNA: TGTGCCAGCAGTTCTCAGGGAGCAAGCACTGAAGCTTTCTTT
CDR3: CASSSQGASTEAFF
J: TRBJ1-1
D: .
size: .
V: TRBV12-3/TRBV12-4
length: 14

DNA: TGTGCCAGCAGCCGAGATGAAGAGGGACTAGGGAGGAATGAGCAGTTCTTC
CDR3: CASSRDEEGLGRNEQFF
J: TRBJ2-1
D: TRBD2
size: .
V: TRBV11-2
length: 17

DNA: TGTGCCAGCAGCCGCGACAGGGTTAATGAGCAGTTCTTC
CDR3: CASSRDRVNEQFF
J: TRBJ2-1
D: TRBD1
size: .
V: TRBV11-2
length: 13

DNA: TGTGCCAGCAGTGGGGGGACTTCGGGGCTATACGAGCAGTACTTC
CDR3: CASSGGTSGLYEQYF
J: TRBJ2-7
D: .
size: .
V: TRBV6-1
length: 15

DNA: TGCAGTGCTAGAGGGGCCAGGCTCAATACGCAGTATTTT
CDR3: CSARGARLNTQYF
J: TRBJ2-3
D: .
size: .
V: TRBV20-1
length: 13

DNA: TGTGCCAGCAGCTACCGAAGGACCGGGGAGCTGTTTTTT
CDR3: CASSYRRTGELFF
J: TRBJ2-2
D: .
size: .
V: TRBV7-2
length: 13

DNA: TGTGCCAGCAGTGCGACCGGGACACGGGTGGAGACCCAGTACTTC
CDR3: CASSATGTRVETQYF
J: TRBJ2-5
D: .
size: .
V: TRBV25-1
length: 15

DNA: TGTGCCAGCAGCGACACAGGGGCCTACAATCAGCCCCAGCATTTT
CDR3: CASSDTGAYNQPQHF
J: TRBJ1-5
D: TRBD1
size: .
V: TRBV3-1
length: 15

DNA: TGTGCCAGCAGCCCCAAAACCACAGATACGCAGTATTTT
CDR3: CASSPKTTDTQYF
J: TRBJ2-3
D: .
size: .
V: TRBV9
length: 13

DNA: TGTGCCAGCAGCCAAGTCAGGAGGACTGAAGCTTTCTTT
CDR3: CASSQVRRTEAFF
J: TRBJ1-1
D: .
size: few
V: TRBV14
length: 13

DNA: TGTGCCAGCACGGACAGGGACCGCACCGGGGAGCTGTTTTTT
CDR3: CASTDRDRTGELFF
J: TRBJ2-2
D: TRBD1
size: .
V: TRBV11-3
length: 14

DNA: TGTGCCAGCAGTCTTACCCGAGGGGGGACCCAGTACTTC
CDR3: CASSLTRGGTQYF
J: TRBJ2-5
D: .
size: few
V: TRBV6-5
length: 13

DNA: TGTGCCAGCAGCGCACGACTAGCGGACTACCGAGATACGCAGTATTTT
CDR3: CASSARLADYRDTQYF
J: TRBJ2-3
D: TRBD2
size: .
V: TRBV13
length: 16

DNA: TGTGCCAGCAACCCGAGGGGACTCTATTTCAATGAGCAGTTCTTC
CDR3: CASNPRGLYFNEQFF
J: TRBJ2-1
D: .
size: many
V: TRBV12-3/TRBV12-4
length: 15

DNA: TGTGCCAGCAGTCCCCCCGACGCTAGGAGGGAGACCCAGTACTTC
CDR3: CASSPPDARRETQYF
J: TRBJ2-5
D: .
size: many
V: TRBV6-5
length: 15

DNA: TGCGCCAGCGGAAGTGGGGCCAGGGCCCTGTCCTTGGACGAGCAGTACTTC
CDR3: CASGSGARALSLDEQYF
J: TRBJ2-7
D: .
size: .
V: TRBV5-1
length: 17

DNA: TGTGCCAGCAGCTTAGCGGGGGCCTCAGGAGTGGCCGGGGAGCTGTTTTTT
CDR3: CASSLAGASGVAGELFF
J: TRBJ2-2
D: TRBD2
size: few
V: TRBV5-4
length: 17